This TCR beta chain was recorded in a study of cytomegalovirus exposure and HLA in healthy donors. V lost 4 bases and J 3 bases, leaving 10 bases between the germline ends. Germline V gives CDR1 SGHNT, CDR2 YYREEE (reference sequence). The CDR3 spans 13 residues. PCR used 60 Vbeta primers and 13 Jbeta primers. Profiled with immunoSEQ multiplex PCR; TCRdb holds only in-frame clones, not every one. This sample has about 130,000 clones, with about 9.2% found just once. This clone was picked up a small number of times. The chain employs TRBV5-4 and TRBJ1-1, with a possible D match to TRBD1 (5 bases). The specimen sequenced was PBMCs. The source of this sequence is a woman aged 40 to 50 in good health and CMV-seropositive. Written as DNA, the CDR3 is TGTGCCAGCAGCCTCGACAGACACACTGAAGCTTTCTTT. Its protein product is CASSLDRHTEAFF.